The 17 T cell receptor beta chains below all came from one sample that was sequenced in a study of blood T cell repertoires in COVID-19 (dated by TCRdb to 2019 to 2021). Library prep was done by the immunoSEQ multiplex PCR assay. TCRdb stores this immuneACCESS table with in-frame sequences only. Part of the clones is absent; in the studies checked, under half of the shortfall reflects unresolved V genes, and no reason is known for the rest. Here the sample has 150,000 or so clones; around 85% occur a single time. The ten largest make up about 3.3% of the sample. Sequencing was done on a sample of peripheral blood. Every receptor here comes from a human donor with acute or convalescent COVID-19. The donor label of this sample is uncertain.

The chain uses TRBV7-6 and TRBJ2-7, with 11 nucleotides matching TRBD2. From germline, CDR1 is SGHVS and CDR2 FNYEAQ. Unmatched junction bases numbered 4, after V lost 4 bases and J lost 5 bases. The CDR3 covers 14 residues. As DNA, the CDR3 is TGTGCCAGCAGCTCCTCTAGCGGGGGGAACGAGCAGTACTTC. Encoded protein: CASSSSSGGNEQYF.

V is TRBV10-3 and J is TRBJ1-2, with 10 bases aligning to TRBD1. With V trimmed by 3 bases and J by 3 bases, 4 bases remained unmatched. This CDR3 contains 15 residues. The germline CDR1 and CDR2 sequences are ENHRY and SYGVKD. CDR3 nucleotide sequence: TGTGCCATCAGTGATGGCGGGACAGGGGACTATGGCTACACCTTC. It specifies CAISDGGTGDYGYTF.

The chain has TRBV4-1 and TRBJ1-4, with D possibly being TRBD1 (5 bases). Deletions cut 0 bases from V and 7 bases from J, with 15 bases between. This CDR3 region has 16 residues. Germline V gene lookup returns CDR1 MGHRA and CDR2 YSYEKL. This chain's CDR3 is CASSQDGGGGGEKLFF. The CDR3 DNA sequence: TGCGCCAGCAGCCAAGATGGGGGGGGTGGAGGTGAAAAACTGTTTTTT.

CDR3 in DNA: TGTGCCAGTAGTATAGTTAGCGGGGGCTCCTACAATGAGCAGTTCTTC. Amino acid sequence: CASSIVSGGSYNEQFF. This chain connects TRBV19 to TRBJ2-1, with 9 nucleotides matching TRBD2. Germline assignment: CDR1 LNHDA and CDR2 SQIVND (reference sequence). The CDR3 sequence is 16 residues long. The V segment lost 1 base and the J segment 0 bases; nucleotides outside the gene matches: 1.

This clone was seen just once. The chain couples TRBV6-5 to TRBJ1-5; 7 bases agree with TRBD1. The CDR3 contains 15 residues. Trimming removed 7 bases from V and 0 bases from J; junction bases left unmatched: 6. Germline loops: CDR1 MNHEY, CDR2 SVGAGI. DNA of the CDR3: TGTGCCAGCATAACAGGGGATTATAGCAATCAGCCCCAGCATTTT. This translates into CASITGDYSNQPQHF.

This chain joins TRBV7-3 and TRBJ2-5, with D tentatively TRBD1 (5 bases). The CDR3 length is 13 residues. Trimming took 4 bases from V and 5 from J, leaving 11 bases between them. In germline, CDR1 is SGHTA, CDR2 FQGTGA. CDR3 in DNA: TGTGCCAGCAGCTCGGACAACTCGGAGACCCAGTACTTC. Its translation: CASSSDNSETQYF.

V and J are TRBV3-1 (or the pseudogene TRBV3-2) and TRBJ2-1; possible D gene TRBD1, 6 bases. The ends were cut back, 0 bases at V and 7 bases at J, with 16 bases in the middle. The CDR3 sequence is 16 residues long. Germline CDR1 is LGHDT and CDR2 is YNNKEL (reference sequence). For the CDR3, the DNA is TGTGCCAGCAGCCAAGATCGGGGCAGGGGCAAGAATGAGCAGTTCTTC. This encodes CASSQDRGRGKNEQFF.

The J gene is TRBJ2-1, the V gene TRBV28; no reliable D call. The germline gives CDR1 MDHEN, CDR2 SYDVKM. Deletions cut 2 bases from V and 12 bases from J, with 17 bases between. CDR3 size: 14 residues. The CDR3 spells CASSLPWATMAQFF. The CDR3 DNA reads as TGTGCCAGCAGTTTACCCTGGGCTACAATGGCGCAGTTCTTC.

The rearrangement joins TRBV7-9 to TRBJ1-6, with TRBD1 matching 7 bases. With V trimmed by 8 bases and J by 10 bases, 8 bases remained unmatched. Looked up from germline, CDR1 is SEHNR and CDR2 is FQNEAQ (reference sequence). The length of the CDR3 is 13 residues. CDR3 region: CASGEGARSPLHF. DNA for the CDR3: TGTGCCAGCGGTGAGGGGGCTCGATCACCCCTCCACTTT.

The CDR3 sequence: CATPPSRQGASGYTF. The CDR3 nucleotides are TGTGCCACCCCCCCTTCTCGACAGGGGGCGAGTGGCTACACCTTC. The rearrangement joins TRBV28 to TRBJ1-2; 10 bases are shared with TRBD1. CDR3 length: 15 amino acids. Germline V gene sequence: CDR1 MDHEN, CDR2 SYDVKM. The J segment lost 7 bases and the V segment lost 10 bases, leaving 15 bases of the junction unmatched.

This sequence joins TRBV10-3 and TRBJ2-3; a weak D match, TRBD2 (5 bases). Germline V lookup: CDR1 ENHRY, CDR2 SYGVKD. Trimming removed 3 bases from V and 3 bases from J, with 13 bases in between. This CDR3 comprises 15 residues. CDR3 sequence: CAISDPGIETDTQYF. The CDR3 nucleotides are TGTGCCATCAGTGATCCGGGGATTGAAACAGATACGCAGTATTTT.

This clone was seen more than once but under ten times. V gene TRBV7-9 combines with J gene TRBJ2-2, with 7 positions matching TRBD2. The J segment lost 3 bases and the V segment lost 5 bases, leaving 6 bases of the junction unmatched. The CDR3 loop spans 15 amino acids. Germline V gene sequence: CDR1 SEHNR, CDR2 FQNEAQ (reference sequence). Here the CDR3 reads CASSRGVSDTGELFF. The CDR3 coding sequence is TGTGCCAGCAGCCGGGGGGTTTCGGACACCGGGGAGCTGTTTTTT.

This CDR3 reads CASSLAVAGGQETQYF. In DNA, the CDR3 is TGTGCCAGCAGCTTGGCCGTGGCAGGGGGCCAAGAGACCCAGTACTTC. V is TRBV5-4 and J is TRBJ2-5; 7 bases line up with TRBD1. The V gene end was trimmed by 0 bases and the J gene end by 1 base; junction bases not matched to a gene: 6. The CDR3 has 16 amino acids. The V gene's germline CDR1 is SGHNT and CDR2 YYREEE (reference sequence).

The chain employs TRBV7-3 and TRBJ1-6, with a possible D match to TRBD1 (5 bases). Deletions cut 2 bases from V and 9 bases from J, with 11 bases between. CDR1 and CDR2 (germline): SGHTA, FQGTGA. The length of the CDR3 is 14 residues. The CDR3 sequence is CASSLQGKGSPLHF. DNA of the CDR3: TGTGCCAGCAGCTTACAGGGAAAAGGTTCACCCCTCCACTTT. Using reference TRBV7-3 and TRBJ1-6 for the parts outside the CDR3, the full variable domain is GAGVSQTPSNKVTEKGKYVELRCDPISGHTALYWYRQSLGQGPEFLIYFQGTGAADDSGLPNDRFFAVRPEGSVSTLKIQRTERGDSAVYLCASSLQGKGSPLHFGNGTRLTVT.

The chain recombines TRBV5-6 with TRBJ2-7; D possibly corresponds to TRBD2 (5 bases). CDR3 length equals 12 residues. Germline V lookup: CDR1 SGHDT, CDR2 YYEEEE. Trimming took off 1 base at V and 7 bases at J, with 9 bases between the two ends. The CDR3 DNA sequence: TGTGCCAGCAGCTTGAGAGAGCGGGAGCAGTACTTC. Residues: CASSLREREQYF.

The V and J genes are TRBV18 and TRBJ1-5; TRBD1 might be the D (5 bases). Germline values: CDR1 KGHSH, CDR2 LQKENI. Trimming removed 3 bases from V and 4 bases from J, with 19 bases in between. The CDR3 is made up of 17 amino acids. In nucleotides, the CDR3 is TGTGCCAGCTCACCGTCGGGGGTCAGTGGGGCGAATCAGCCCCAGCATTTT. The encoded protein is CASSPSGVSGANQPQHF.

As DNA, the CDR3 is TGTGCCAGCAGCTTCGGACAACTCTATGGCTACACCTTC. It translates to CASSFGQLYGYTF. The V call is TRBV7-2, the J call TRBJ1-2; possible D gene TRBD1, 5 bases. The CDR3 extends over 13 amino acids. Germline-derived CDR1 and CDR2 are SGHTA and FQGNSA. The V end was cut by 3 bases, the J end by 4 bases, with 9 bases between.